This T cell receptor (beta chain) was captured in a study of T cell responses to AZD1222 COVID-19 vaccine listed by TCRdb under 2021. The study in broad terms: A total of over 230 trial participants underwent TCR sequencing, of whom about 200 had received two doses of AZD1222 and some 26 had received two doses of the MenACWY control vaccine. Trial participants were enrolled by age into 18-55, 56-69 and 70-plus year subgroups, with roughly 150, 30 and 60 TCR-sequenced participants respectively. Points the paper makes about the study in general: Participants were mostly white British, with more females than males. The authors suggested clonal diversity may have been underestimated. After two AZD1222 doses, both the breadth and the depth of spike-specific TCRs were significantly higher than at day 0 and than in MenACWY recipients. Only five or six AZD1222 recipients were SARS-CoV-2 seropositive at baseline, limiting conclusions about previously exposed vaccinees. Epitopes outside the regions mutated in the B.1.351 and B.1.1.7 variants were reportedly recognized by nearly half of the unique spike-specific TCRs. The 56-69-year group was small, and its depth increase did not reach significance, likely because of low power. Because no samples from the day 14 peak response were available, repertoires could be characterized only after the peak T cell response. The vaccine-associated CD4 TCRs covered the entire spike protein, and the dominant responses fell in regions 160-218 and 743-854.

In the paper's terms, the time point label means: baseline before first vaccination. The treatment or condition label here, explained by the study, means: meningococcal conjugate vaccine given as trial control. Vaccinee samples came from UK trials COV001 and COV002, including a single-blind randomized controlled phase 2/3 trial of AZD1222 (ChAdOx1 nCoV-19) in healthy adults. For TCRbeta chain sequencing, PBMC samples from trial participants were taken at day 0 and at day 28 after the second dose. V is shortened by 0 bases, J by 3 bases, and the region joining them spans 9 bases. The cysteine opens and the phenylalanine closes a CDR3 of 15 amino acids. The DNA shown is the 45-base CDR3, in frame from base 1. Per the germline V gene (reference sequence), SGHNT is the CDR1 and YYREEE is the CDR2. Only a few counts were recorded for this clone. There is no known antigen for this receptor. There are no base qualities to consult, and no much larger clone falls within one base.

The CDR3 regions of human TCRbeta chains were analyzed by immunosequencing. On the study's bioinformatics: Repertoire TCRs were checked for matches against a reference library of SARS-CoV-2-specific TCRs that had been generated using the MIRA antigen-specificity platform. Breadth was defined as the fraction of unique TCRs that were SARS-CoV-2-associated. Depth was defined as the fraction of total T cells that were SARS-CoV-2-associated. Using the MIRA data, each spike-specific TCR was assigned both to the spike region to which the TCR was reactive and to a CD4 or CD8 class. Log10-transformed breadth and depth values were compared by one-way ANOVA with Sidak's multiple comparisons tests. TCRdb stores this immuneACCESS table with in-frame sequences only. Part of the clones is absent; in the studies checked, under half of the shortfall reflects unresolved V genes, and no reason is known for the rest. V and J calls and clone size are as listed in that table; D and trimming were resolved from the DNA. Recorded for this sample are 140,000 to 150,000 clones; roughly four fifths of them occurred a single time. The biggest ten clones account for 3.5% to 5% of the sample.

The V and J segments used are TRBV5-4 and TRBJ2-2; possibly the D gene is TRBD2, per 6 matching bases. Here the sequenced sample was peripheral blood, taken on day 0 of MenACWY control vaccination. The receptor was derived from an adult in good health. The CDR3 sequence is CASSLGGLYTGELFF. The DNA reads TGTGCCAGCAGCTTGGGGGGACTTTACACCGGGGAGCTGTTTTTT.